This T cell receptor beta chain appears in the sequencing data of a study of shared clonotypes between healthy human individuals. The overall study: Three plates each covered CD4 naive and memory; CD8 naive two, CD8 memory one. Study-wide results and limits: In the sorted subsets, rarefaction showed sequencing was incomplete despite large depth.

Each cell subset's genomic DNA was divided evenly among several immunoSEQ plates. Libraries were prepared by immunoSEQ multiplex PCR; TCRdb keeps only in-frame clonotypes and omits some of them. The sample lists a few million clones, 90% to 95% seen once, with 1.5% to 2% in the top ten. Germline V gives CDR1 LGHNA, CDR2 YSLEER. The CDR3 extends over 15 amino acids. Trimming shortened V by 1 base and J by 1 base, and 10 bases separated the two germline ends. Regarding this clone: As yet, its antigen is unknown.

Naive CD8 cells lacked CD45RO, underwent positive selection for CCR7 and left out terminally differentiated effector memory CD45RA+ cells. The chain is built from TRBV4-3 and TRBJ1-1, with a tentative D call TRBD1 (6 bases). What was sequenced was naive CD8+ T cells from PBMCs. This sequence was found in a young man in good health. Some clones in this sample may be carry-over from other donors' samples. Here the CDR3 DNA reads TGCGCCAGCAGCCAAGCCCGGGGGGCGAACACTGAAGCTTTCTTT. Its translation is CASSQARGANTEAFF.